This T cell receptor (beta chain) came from a study of blood T cells in healthy people across ages. General study results and limits: Higher diversity and more naive CD4+ cells were features of long-lived donors, compared to aged donors. Naive and antigen-experienced cells could not be conclusively compared, given unsorted PBMCs.

Remarks on this clonotype: Antigen specificity is unknown.

The donors, aged roughly 6 to 90, were healthy Caucasians from Russia. In germline, CDR1 is SGHTA, CDR2 FQGNSA. The CDR3 consists of 15 residues. The trim removed 5 bases at V and 5 bases at J, leaving 9 bases unmatched. Alongside a J-beta primer mix, a sample-barcoded 5' primer served in a second PCR lasting about 7 to 11 cycles. Each cDNA molecule, via a template-switch adaptor with 12 random nucleotides, was tagged. TCRdb fed the 5' RACE reads into MiXCR, producing one record per CDR3 protein. This sample has hundreds of thousands of distinct CDR3 sequences, with about 50% found just once. The V gene is TRBV7-2, the J gene TRBJ2-7; 10 nucleotides align to TRBD1. Sequencing used blood. The TCR comes from a woman of 80 years or more in good health. The CDR3 nucleotides read TGTGCCAGCAGCCTCAGACAGGGGGCGCGGGACGAGCAGTACTTC. This codes for CASSLRQGARDEQYF.